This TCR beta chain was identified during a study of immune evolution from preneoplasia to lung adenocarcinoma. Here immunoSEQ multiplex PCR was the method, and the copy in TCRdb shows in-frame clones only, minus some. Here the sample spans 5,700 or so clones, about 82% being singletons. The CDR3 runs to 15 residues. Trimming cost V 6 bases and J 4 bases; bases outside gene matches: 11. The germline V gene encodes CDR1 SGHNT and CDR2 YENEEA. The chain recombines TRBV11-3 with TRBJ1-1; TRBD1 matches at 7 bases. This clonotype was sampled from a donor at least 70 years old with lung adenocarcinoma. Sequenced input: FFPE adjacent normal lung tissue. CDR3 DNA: TGTGCCAGCAGGCGGAACCAGGGGGGACTCACTGAAGCTTTCTTT. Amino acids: CASRRNQGGLTEAFF.